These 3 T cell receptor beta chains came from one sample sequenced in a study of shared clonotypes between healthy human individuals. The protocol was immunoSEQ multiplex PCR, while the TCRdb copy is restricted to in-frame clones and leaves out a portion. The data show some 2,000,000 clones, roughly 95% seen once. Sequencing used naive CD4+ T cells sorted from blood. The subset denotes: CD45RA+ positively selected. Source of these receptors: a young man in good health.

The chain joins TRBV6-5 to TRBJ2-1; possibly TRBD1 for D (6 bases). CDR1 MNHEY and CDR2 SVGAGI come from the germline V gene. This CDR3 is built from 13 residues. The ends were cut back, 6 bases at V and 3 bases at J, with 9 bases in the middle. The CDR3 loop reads CASRVGGYNEQFF. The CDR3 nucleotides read TGTGCCAGCAGGGTAGGGGGCTACAATGAGCAGTTCTTC.

CDR3: CASSLAWAVAYGYTF. The CDR3 bases are TGTGCCAGCAGCTTAGCTTGGGCAGTGGCCTATGGCTACACCTTC. This chain joins TRBV7-9 and TRBJ1-2, with no clear D. This CDR3 spans 15 amino acids. V dropped 0 bases and J dropped 4 bases, with 12 bases sitting between them. CDR1 and CDR2 (germline): SEHNR, FQNEAQ (reference sequence).

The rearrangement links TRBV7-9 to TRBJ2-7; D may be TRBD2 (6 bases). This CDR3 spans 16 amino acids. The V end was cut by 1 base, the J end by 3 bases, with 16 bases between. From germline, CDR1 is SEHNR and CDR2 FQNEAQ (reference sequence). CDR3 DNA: TGTGCCAGCAGCTTAGACCGCGGGAAGACCATCTACGAGCAGTACTTC. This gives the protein CASSLDRGKTIYEQYF.